These 13 T cell receptor beta chains came from one sample sequenced in a study of cytomegalovirus exposure and HLA in healthy donors. The data were produced by immunoSEQ multiplex PCR, yet TCRdb's version contains in-frame clones alone and is incomplete. The sample has some 130,000 clones, 88% seen once; the top ten hold about 6%. The sample taken for sequencing was PBMCs. Source of these receptors: a young woman in good health and CMV-seropositive.

V and J are TRBV6-5 and TRBJ2-1, with TRBD2 matching 8 bases. With V trimmed by 5 bases and J by 3 bases, 6 bases remained unmatched. CDR3 length: 15 residues. Germline V gives CDR1 MNHEY, CDR2 SVGAGI. The CDR3 DNA reads as TGTGCCAGCAGTCCCCGCGGGGGGTTCTACAATGAGCAGTTCTTC. Its translation: CASSPRGGFYNEQFF.

V usage is TRBV7-9 and J usage is TRBJ1-2; no clear D gene. The length of the CDR3 is 14 residues. Germline assignment: CDR1 SEHNR and CDR2 FQNEAQ (reference sequence). Deletions cut 5 bases from V and 2 bases from J, with 12 bases between. CDR3 sequence (DNA): TGTGCCAGCAGCCCCCCTTGGGAGAACTATGGCTACACCTTC. Translation: CASSPPWENYGYTF.

The V and J genes are TRBV10-3 and TRBJ1-1, with D perhaps TRBD1 (5 bases). The germline V gene encodes CDR1 ENHRY and CDR2 SYGVKD. The CDR3 runs 15 residues. V lost 0 bases, J lost 5 bases, and 13 bases lay in between. The CDR3 DNA reads TGTGCCATCAGTGAGTCACCCGGGACTGAGACTGAAGCTTTCTTT. Translation gives CAISESPGTETEAFF.

The genes are TRBV6-1 and TRBJ2-7; 7 positions agree with TRBD2. The CDR3 covers 16 residues. J lost 3 bases, V lost 1 base, and 9 bases had no gene match. The germline CDR1 and CDR2 sequences are MNHNS and SASEGT. In DNA, the CDR3 is TGTGCCAGCAGTGAAGGCGCCCATAGGGAGGGCTACGAGCAGTACTTC. This gives the protein CASSEGAHREGYEQYF.

The gene calls are TRBV25-1 and TRBJ2-7; 10 nucleotides agree with TRBD1. This CDR3 has 15 residues. Looked up from germline, CDR1 is MGHDK and CDR2 is SYGVNS. J was trimmed by 5 bases and V by 6 bases; bases with no gene match: 10. The CDR3 nucleotides read TGTGCCAGCAGCCACCTCGGGACAGGGGCTAACGAGCAGTACTTC. This codes for CASSHLGTGANEQYF.

V gene TRBV7-8 combines with J gene TRBJ2-5; 7 bases map to TRBD1. There are 15 residues in the CDR3. Trimming cost V 3 bases and J 5 bases; bases outside gene matches: 9. The germline V gene encodes CDR1 SGHVS and CDR2 FQNEAQ. The CDR3 here is CASSFTGESFETQYF. The CDR3 region has the DNA TGTGCCAGCAGCTTTACAGGGGAGAGCTTTGAGACCCAGTACTTC.

This clone was seen only a few times. This chain joins TRBV18 and TRBJ1-6, with D possibly TRBD1 on 5 matching bases. Trimming pared 3 bases from V and 7 bases from J, leaving 13 bases between. The CDR3 is 15 residues long. Germline loops: CDR1 KGHSH, CDR2 LQKENI. The DNA of the CDR3 is TGTGCCAGCTCACCTATCCGGGACTTCAATTCACCCCTCCACTTT. It is translated as CASSPIRDFNSPLHF.

V and J are TRBV6-1 and TRBJ2-2; TRBD2 might be the D (6 bases). V dropped 6 bases and J dropped 0 bases, with 8 bases sitting between them. This CDR3 spans 14 amino acids. Germline V gene sequence: CDR1 MNHNS, CDR2 SASEGT. CDR3 region: CASSGTANTGELFF. The CDR3 region has the DNA TGTGCCAGCAGCGGGACTGCGAACACCGGGGAGCTGTTTTTT.

The V call is TRBV11-2, the J call TRBJ2-1, with 7 positions matching TRBD1. J was trimmed by 1 base and V by 0 bases; bases with no gene match: 0. The CDR3 spans 15 residues. Germline CDR1 is SGHAT and CDR2 is FQNNGV. CDR3 sequence reads: CASSLDRGSYNEQFF. CDR3 nucleotides: TGTGCCAGCAGCTTAGACAGGGGGTCCTACAATGAGCAGTTCTTC.

The chain recombines TRBV12-5 with TRBJ2-1; TRBD2 matches 15 bases. Germline V gives CDR1 LGHNT, CDR2 FRNRAP. This CDR3 spans 19 amino acids. The ends lost 4 bases at V and 7 bases at J; junction bases unmatched: 14. Here the CDR3 DNA reads TGTGCTAGTGGTTCCCACGTGTCAACAGGACTAGCGGGGGGGAATGAGCAGTTCTTC. Residues: CASGSHVSTGLAGGNEQFF.

V is TRBV5-1 and J is TRBJ1-2; D possibly corresponds to TRBD1 (5 bases). The germline V gene encodes CDR1 SGHRS and CDR2 YFSETQ. There are 15 residues in the CDR3. V was cut by 6 bases and J by 0 bases, with 15 bases left in between. The CDR3, as DNA: TGCGCCAGCATGGAGGGGCAGCCGGCTAACTATGGCTACACCTTC. Translating gives CASMEGQPANYGYTF.

This chain uses TRBV7-9 with TRBJ2-7; maybe TRBD1 (6 bases). The germline CDR1 and CDR2 sequences are SEHNR and FQNEAQ (reference sequence). The CDR3 length is 16 residues. Trimming took off 4 bases at V and 0 bases at J, with 16 bases between the two ends. The CDR3 loop is CASSSQGFLSSYEQYF. CDR3 nucleotide sequence: TGTGCCAGCAGCTCACAGGGATTCTTAAGCTCCTACGAGCAGTACTTC.

The rearrangement links TRBV7-2 to TRBJ2-6; 7 nucleotides line up with TRBD1. The germline CDR1 and CDR2 sequences are SGHTA and FQGNSA. CDR3 length equals 16 residues. Unmatched junction bases numbered 3, after V lost 3 bases and J lost 1 base. The DNA of the CDR3 is TGTGCCAGCAGCTTTGACAGGGCTTCTGGGGCCAACGTCCTGACTTTC. As protein: CASSFDRASGANVLTF.